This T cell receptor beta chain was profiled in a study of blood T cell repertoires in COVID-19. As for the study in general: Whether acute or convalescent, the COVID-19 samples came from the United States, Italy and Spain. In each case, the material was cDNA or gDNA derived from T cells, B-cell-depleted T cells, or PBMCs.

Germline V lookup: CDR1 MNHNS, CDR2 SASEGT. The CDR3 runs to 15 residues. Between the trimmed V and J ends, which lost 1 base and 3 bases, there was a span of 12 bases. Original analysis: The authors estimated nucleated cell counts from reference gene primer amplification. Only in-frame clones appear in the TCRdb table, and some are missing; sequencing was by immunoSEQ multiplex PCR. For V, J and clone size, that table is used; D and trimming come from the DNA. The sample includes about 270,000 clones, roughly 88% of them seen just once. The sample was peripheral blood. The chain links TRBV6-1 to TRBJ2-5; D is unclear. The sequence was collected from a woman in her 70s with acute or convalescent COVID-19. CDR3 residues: CASSEGAISEETQYF. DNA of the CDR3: TGTGCCAGCAGTGAAGGTGCTATTTCGGAAGAGACCCAGTACTTC.